This TCR beta chain was captured in a study of T cells in Graves' hyperthyroidism and ophthalmopathy. Using RNA transcripts as the source, TCR beta CDR3 regions were amplified. With the HTBI primer set, the TCR CDR3 went through a first round of RT-PCR. TCRdb recomputed calls from the multiplex PCR reads with MiXCR, one row per CDR3 protein. The sample includes around 350,000 distinct CDR3 sequences, approximately 19% seen only once; the top ten take roughly 3.5%. This clonotype was observed many times. CDR1 SGHRS and CDR2 YFSETQ come from the germline V gene. CDR3 length: 13 residues. Trimming left V 8 bases short and J 2 bases short, with 13 bases between.

Sequencing was carried out using blood. This clonotype originated in a woman between 18 and 29 years old with Graves' hyperthyroidism. The V and J genes are TRBV5-1 and TRBJ1-2, with D uncertain. The CDR3 DNA reads TGCGCCAGTAGACCGAACCTAAACTATGGCTACACCTTC. As protein: CASRPNLNYGYTF.